Presented here are 4 T cell receptor beta chains from one specimen sequenced in a study of cytomegalovirus exposure and HLA in healthy donors. In the PCR, 60 Vbeta and 13 Jbeta primers were used. Sequenced by immunoSEQ multiplex PCR; TCRdb stores in-frame clones only, minus some. The table shows some 200,000 clones, with roughly 68% occurring only once. The sample comprised PBMCs. These receptors came from a man between 40 and 49 years old in good health and CMV-seropositive.

The V gene is TRBV12-5, the J gene TRBJ2-5; 8 nucleotides align to TRBD1. Trimming cost V 4 bases and J 2 bases; bases outside gene matches: 6. Germline loops: CDR1 LGHNT, CDR2 FRNRAP. The CDR3 totals 15 residues. DNA of the CDR3: TGTGCTAGTGGTTCCACCCGGGACAGGCAAGAGACCCAGTACTTC. It codes for CASGSTRDRQETQYF.

This clone was detected once. The chain carries TRBV4-1 and TRBJ1-5; D is ambiguous. Germline CDR1 and CDR2: MGHRA and YSYEKL. The CDR3 spans 16 residues. Trimming left V 1 base short and J 2 bases short, with 12 bases between. For the CDR3, the DNA is TGCGCCAGCAGCCAAGTCGAGGGCGGCGGCAATCAGCCCCAGCATTTT. It yields the protein CASSQVEGGGNQPQHF.

This clone appeared once. The V gene is TRBV7-9, the J gene TRBJ2-7; unclear D gene. The ends were cut back, 2 bases at V and 2 bases at J, with 4 bases in the middle. The germline CDR1 and CDR2 sequences are SEHNR and FQNEAQ (reference sequence). The CDR3 runs to 12 residues. CDR3 nucleotide sequence: TGTGCCAGCAGCTTAAGCACCTACGAGCAGTACTTC. This gives the protein CASSLSTYEQYF.

This clone occurred a few times. The chain couples TRBV21-1 to TRBJ2-3; TRBD2, the D gene given by the table, was not confirmed from the DNA. TRBV21-1 is flagged as a pseudogene. The length of the CDR3 is 16 residues. CDR3 sequence (DNA): TGTGCCAGCACCATAAAGATAGGCCGGGACACAGATACGCAGTATTTT. This gives the protein CASTIKIGRDTDTQYF.